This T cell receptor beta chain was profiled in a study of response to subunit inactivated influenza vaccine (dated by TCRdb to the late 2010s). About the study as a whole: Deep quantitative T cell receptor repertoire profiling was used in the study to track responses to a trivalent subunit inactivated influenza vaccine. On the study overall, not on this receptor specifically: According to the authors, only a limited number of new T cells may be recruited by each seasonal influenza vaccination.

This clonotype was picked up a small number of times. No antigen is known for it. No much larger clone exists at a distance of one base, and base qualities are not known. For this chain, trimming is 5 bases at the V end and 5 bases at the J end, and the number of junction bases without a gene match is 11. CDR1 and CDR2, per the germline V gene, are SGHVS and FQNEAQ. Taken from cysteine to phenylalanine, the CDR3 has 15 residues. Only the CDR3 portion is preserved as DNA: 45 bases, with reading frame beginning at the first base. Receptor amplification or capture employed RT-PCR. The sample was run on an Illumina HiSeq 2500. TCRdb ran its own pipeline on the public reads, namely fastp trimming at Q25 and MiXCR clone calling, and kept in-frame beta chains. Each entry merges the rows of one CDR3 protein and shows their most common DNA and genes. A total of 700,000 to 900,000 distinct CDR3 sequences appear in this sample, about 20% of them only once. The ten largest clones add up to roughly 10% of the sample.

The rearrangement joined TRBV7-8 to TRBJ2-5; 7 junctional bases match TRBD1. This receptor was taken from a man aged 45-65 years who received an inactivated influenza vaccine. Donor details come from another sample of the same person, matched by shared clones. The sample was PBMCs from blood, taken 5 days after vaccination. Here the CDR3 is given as CASSPDRVRWETQYF. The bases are TGTGCCAGCAGCCCCGACAGGGTTCGGTGGGAGACCCAGTACTTC.